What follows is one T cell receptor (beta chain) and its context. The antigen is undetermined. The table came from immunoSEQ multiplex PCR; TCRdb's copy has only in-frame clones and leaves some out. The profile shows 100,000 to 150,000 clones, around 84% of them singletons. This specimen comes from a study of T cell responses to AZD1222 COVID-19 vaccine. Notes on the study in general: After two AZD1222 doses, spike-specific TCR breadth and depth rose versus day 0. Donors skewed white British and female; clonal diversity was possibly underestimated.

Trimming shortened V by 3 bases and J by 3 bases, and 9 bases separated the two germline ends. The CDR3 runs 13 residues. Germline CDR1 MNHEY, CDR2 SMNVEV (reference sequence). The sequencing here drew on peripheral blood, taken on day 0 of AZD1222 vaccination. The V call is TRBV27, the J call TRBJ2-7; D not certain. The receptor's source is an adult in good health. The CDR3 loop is CASSLHSLYEQYF. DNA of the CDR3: TGTGCCAGCAGTTTGCACAGCCTCTACGAGCAGTACTTC.